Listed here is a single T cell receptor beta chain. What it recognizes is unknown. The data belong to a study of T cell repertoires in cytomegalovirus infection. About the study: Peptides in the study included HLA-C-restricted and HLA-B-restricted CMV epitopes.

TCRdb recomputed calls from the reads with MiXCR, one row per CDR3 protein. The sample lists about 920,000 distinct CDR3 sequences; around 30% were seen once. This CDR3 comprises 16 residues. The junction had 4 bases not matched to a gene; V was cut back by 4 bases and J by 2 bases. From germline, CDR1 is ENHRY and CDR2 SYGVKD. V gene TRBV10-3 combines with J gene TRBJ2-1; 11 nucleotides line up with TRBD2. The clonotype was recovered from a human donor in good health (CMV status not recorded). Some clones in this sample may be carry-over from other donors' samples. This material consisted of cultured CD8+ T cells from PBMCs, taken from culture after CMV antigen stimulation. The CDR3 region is CAISGSSGRTYNEQFF. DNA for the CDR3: TGTGCCATCAGTGGCTCTAGCGGGAGGACCTACAATGAGCAGTTCTTC.